This TCR beta chain was recorded in a study of control samples from healthy donors and cancer patients. The V gene lost 10 bases and the J gene lost 6 bases, with 21 bases spanning the gap. Germline loops: CDR1 MNHEY, CDR2 SVGAGI. The CDR3 runs 15 residues. Measured with immunoSEQ multiplex PCR; TCRdb has only the in-frame clones, and not every one. The sample consists of approximately 190,000 clones, around 93% of them appearing once. This chain connects TRBV6-5 to TRBJ2-2; perhaps TRBD2 as D (7 bases). Sample: blood. This receptor was obtained from a man aged 30 to 45 in good health. CDR3 nucleotides: TGTGCCAACTCCCAGAGGGGGGGGGTTCCCGGGGAGCTGTTTTTT. Protein: CANSQRGGVPGELFF.